One and the same sample provided the 7 T cell receptor beta chains below, sequenced in a study of immune evolution from preneoplasia to lung adenocarcinoma (dated by TCRdb to about 2021). The library was made by the immunoSEQ multiplex PCR assay. Sourced from immuneACCESS, this table was stored by TCRdb with only in-frame sequences that have V and J called. A share of the clones is absent; for the studies checked, an unresolved V gene accounts for under half, and the remainder has no known explanation. The sample records roughly 6,000 clones, roughly three quarters of which are singletons. About 5.4% of the sample is held by the ten biggest clonotypes. Sequencing was carried out using FFPE invasive lung adenocarcinoma tissue. The cell subset or site label, read with the paper, signifies: frankly invasive lung adenocarcinoma (ADC). The receptors derive from a person aged 45 to 59 with lung adenocarcinoma.

This clone was seen only once. The chain links TRBV6-1 to TRBJ2-7; 11 nucleotides align to TRBD1. The CDR3 has 15 amino acids. Trimming cost V 2 bases and J 3 bases; bases outside gene matches: 3. Germline loops: CDR1 MNHNS, CDR2 SASEGT. In DNA, the CDR3 is TGTGCCAGCAGTGAATCCGGGACAGGGGGCTACGAGCAGTACTTC. Translation gives CASSESGTGGYEQYF.

A few counts support this clone. The chain links TRBV14 to TRBJ1-3, with TRBD1 matching over 9 bases. V gave up 10 bases and J gave up 2 bases; unmatched junction bases: 9. CDR1 and CDR2 (germline): SGHDN, FVKESK. This CDR3 has 15 residues. The CDR3 loop is CATSSGTGPGNTIYF. The CDR3 nucleotides are TGTGCCACCTCGTCCGGGACAGGGCCTGGAAACACCATATATTTT.

This chain connects TRBV28 to TRBJ2-1; tentatively, D is TRBD2 (6 bases). The germline V gene has CDR1 MDHEN and CDR2 SYDVKM. The CDR3 covers 16 residues. The V gene lost 5 bases and the J gene lost 4 bases, with 18 bases spanning the gap. In DNA form, the CDR3 reads TGTGCCAGCAGTCTGACTGGACTGGGACTTTACAATGAGCAGTTCTTC. It codes for CASSLTGLGLYNEQFF.

V gene TRBV5-6 combines with J gene TRBJ1-4; possible D gene TRBD1, 5 bases. The CDR3 is made up of 14 amino acids. Germline CDR1 is SGHDT and CDR2 is YYEEEE. V shed 6 bases and J shed 4 bases, with 13 bases lying between them. The CDR3 spells CASTSGLNNEKLFF. CDR3 sequence (DNA): TGTGCCAGCACCTCGGGGCTGAATAATGAAAAACTGTTTTTT.

This chain joins TRBV2 and TRBJ1-1, with a tentative D call TRBD1 (5 bases). This CDR3 is built from 17 residues. The germline V and J ends were trimmed by 7 bases and 0 bases, with 21 bases remaining between them. Per the germline V gene, CDR1 is SNHLY and CDR2 is FYNNEI. In DNA, the CDR3 is TGTGCCAGCACCCGGAGGGGCAGCCGAACAATGAACACTGAAGCTTTCTTT. It specifies CASTRRGSRTMNTEAFF.

This chain links TRBV9 with TRBJ2-3; D is unresolved. Germline lookup yields CDR1 SGDLS and CDR2 YYNGEE. V shed 0 bases and J shed 0 bases, with 8 bases lying between them. The CDR3 spans 15 residues. As DNA, the CDR3 is TGTGCCAGCAGCGTAGTAGGTGGGAGCACAGATACGCAGTATTTT. Translation: CASSVVGGSTDTQYF.

The rearrangement joins TRBV27 to TRBJ1-1; possible D gene TRBD1, 6 bases. The germline V and J ends were trimmed by 7 bases and 8 bases, with 26 bases remaining between them. Per germline, CDR1 MNHEY and CDR2 SMNVEV (reference sequence). The CDR3 has 16 amino acids. CDR3 nucleotide sequence: TGTGCCAGCACGGGGGGCGGGGCAGGGTTTAAGCGAGAAGCTTTCTTT. This codes for CASTGGGAGFKREAFF.